This T cell receptor beta chain was identified in a study of a mutant IDH1 vaccine in newly diagnosed glioma (dated by TCRdb to about 2021). For context, the study as a whole: Vaccination began 4-6 weeks after radiotherapy alone, or alongside temozolomide cycles in the chemotherapy-containing groups. The roughly 30 treated patients were around 60% male and around 38% female, with a mean age of around 40 years. Longitudinal TCRB deep sequencing was done for 25 to 30 treated patients, wherever samples were available for exploratory analyses. Six visits were used for peripheral blood collection: V03 (baseline), V05, V07, V10, V12 and V13. The week-35 safety follow-up was designated visit V12, and the week-47 end of study was designated visit V13. Prior to enrollment, standard therapy consisting of radiotherapy alone, temozolomide alone, or radiochemotherapy with temozolomide had been administered to patients, with the combination being received by most patients. The research as a whole found: PBMC samples for TCRB deep sequencing were selected based on availability. It was noted by the authors that analyses of patient blood samples could not be reproduced owing to sample limitations. Pseudoprogression seemed to be unrelated to changes in the top peripheral T cell clonotypes found by TCRB sequencing. Vaccine-induced immune responses across multiple MHC alleles were detected in around 92% of patients.

Remarks on this clone: Its antigen specificity is not known. No per-base quality is available; no much larger clone lies one base away.

The library was generated by the immunoSEQ multiplex PCR assay. Rearranged TCR beta chain sequences were amplified using the hsTCRB Kit according to the manufacturer's protocol. An Illumina MiSeq was used to sequence the TCRB libraries. On the authors' methods: The kit vendor's proprietary platform handled demultiplexing, trimming and gene mapping. Sourced from immuneACCESS, this table was stored by TCRdb with only in-frame sequences that have V and J called. A share of the clones is absent; for the studies checked, an unresolved V gene accounts for under half, and the remainder has no known explanation. V and J calls and clone size follow that table, whereas D and trimming were derived from the DNA. The sample table shows about 42,000 clones, and 65% to 90% are seen once. 4.5% to 5.5% of the sample belongs to the ten largest clones. This specimen's time point label, per the study, means: week 35, safety follow-up. Every vaccine dose consisted of 300 ug of a 20-mer mutant IDH1 peptide in Montanide, administered subcutaneously together with topical imiquimod. Eight vaccinations were administered to patients in weeks 1, 3, 5, 7, 11, 15, 19 and 23, corresponding to visits V03 through V10. All donors had newly diagnosed IDH1-mutant astrocytomas of WHO grade 3 or 4 that showed loss of nuclear ATRX. The samples were drawn from NOA16, a multicentre, single-arm, open-label phase I trial in Germany that tested a mutant IDH1 peptide vaccine in humans for the first time. The DNeasy Blood and Tissue Kit was used to extract genomic DNA from EDTA blood for TCRB sequencing.

The sample consisted of PBMCs, taken from a glioma patient whose treatment included an IDH1 peptide vaccine. The TCR originated in a woman in her 50s with glioma.

The base sequence is TGTGCCAGCAGTCTCAACTATGGCTACACCTTC. It is translated as CASSLNYGYTF. This chain is built from TRBV28 and TRBJ1-2; no D segment can be confidently identified. From the cysteine up to the phenylalanine, the CDR3 has a length of 11 residues. Here the CDR3 DNA is all that survives: 33 bases in frame from base 1. The germline V gene specifies MDHEN as CDR1 and SYDVKM as CDR2. V loses 5 bases of germline sequence and J loses 2 bases, and the interval between the two ends is 3 bases.